What follows is one T cell receptor beta chain and its context. Its antigen is currently unknown. The protocol was immunoSEQ multiplex PCR, while the TCRdb copy is restricted to in-frame clones and leaves out a portion. The sample includes approximately 400,000 clones, around 92% of them seen just once. This record belongs to a study of Ad26.COV2.S vaccination and SARS-CoV-2 variants. Study findings and constraints: Recipients of either vaccine or placebo displayed similar breadth of non-spike TCRs. Participants in the vaccine arm had higher spike-specific TCR breadth; placebo recipients had lower. In vaccinated individuals, spike-specific CD8+ and CD4+ T cell responses reportedly displayed substantial breadth. Total responses of T cells may have been underestimated by the analyses of TCR breadth and depth.

CDR3 length: 16 residues. Trimming took off 3 bases at V and 0 bases at J, with 11 bases between the two ends. Germline loops: CDR1 MGHRA, CDR2 YSYEKL. Here the sequenced sample was peripheral blood, taken after recovery from COVID-19. The chain employs TRBV4-1 and TRBJ1-4; D is unresolved. The receptor was derived from a human donor who had recovered from COVID-19. CDR3 DNA: TGCGCCAGCAGCCAGGTAATCGAGTCAACTAATGAAAAACTGTTTTTT. Amino acids: CASSQVIESTNEKLFF.